This entry is about one T cell receptor (beta chain). Germline and junction disagree at one end, which may indicate a read error. CDR1 MNHEY and CDR2 SVGAGI come from the germline V gene. This CDR3 has 16 amino acids. Only in-frame clones appear in the TCRdb table, and some are missing; sequencing was by immunoSEQ multiplex PCR. The sample has 15,000 or so clones; around 69% are singletons. This specimen belongs to a study of neoadjuvant anti-PD-1 for oral cavity cancer. Sequencing used PBMCs, obtained before nivolumab (anti-PD-1) treatment. The TCR sequence derives from a person aged 35-79 years with oral cavity squamous cell carcinoma. J is TRBJ1-5 and V is TRBV6-5; D is unresolved. CDR3 sequence reads: CASSYSPVWSNQPQHF. In nucleotides, the CDR3 is TGTGCCAGCAGCTACTCGCCGGTGTGGAGCAATCAGCCCCAGCATTTT.